The entry below describes one T cell receptor (beta chain). The data belong to a study of shared clonotypes between healthy human individuals. Sequencing was at deep level. An even split of each subset's genomic DNA across several immunoSEQ plates was performed. Original processing notes: Junction-only sequences produced by ImmunoSEQ had no quality scores, so filtering differed. Repertoires were generated with immunoSEQ multiplex PCR, while TCRdb's copy carries only in-frame clones and drops some. The V and J calls and the clone size are those of that table, but D and trimming were determined from the DNA. The sample yields about 1.1 million clones, about 72% seen once. CDR1 SGDLS and CDR2 YYNGEE come from the germline V gene. The CDR3 is 13 amino acids. V dropped 6 bases and J dropped 1; count of bases not matched to a gene: 2.

The gene calls are TRBV9 and TRBJ1-1; 8 bases agree with TRBD1. Sequenced sample: memory CD4+ T cells from PBMCs. Specified subset: CD45RA-negative fraction. This receptor was taken from a man between 18 and 29 years old in good health. Some clones in this sample may be carry-over from other donors' samples. CDR3 loop: CASNRGSNTEAFF. The DNA of the CDR3 is TGTGCCAGCAACAGGGGGTCGAACACTGAAGCTTTCTTT.